The 26 T cell receptor beta chains below all came from one sample that was sequenced in a study of monozygotic twins with cystic fibrosis. Clones were read by immunoSEQ multiplex PCR, and TCRdb kept only the in-frame ones, dropping some. This table has 20,000 or so clones, around 97% appearing once. Sequencing input: blood. The receptors come from a woman aged 30 to 39 with cystic fibrosis.

The chain is built from TRBV7-9 and TRBJ2-3, with D possibly being TRBD2 (7 bases). Germline loops: CDR1 SEHNR, CDR2 FQNEAQ (reference sequence). V was pared by 5 bases and J by 8 bases, with 20 bases between. The CDR3 is 15 amino acids. Here the CDR3 reads CASSAAGAYTVTQYF. The CDR3, as DNA: TGTGCCAGCAGCGCCGCGGGGGCCTACACCGTTACGCAGTATTTT. Combining the CDR3 with reference TRBV7-9 and TRBJ2-3 gives the whole variable domain DTGVSQNPRHKITKRGQNVTFRCDPISEHNRLYWYRQTLGQGPEFLTYFQNEAQLEKSRLLSDRFSAERPKGSFSTLEIQRTEQGDSAMYLCASSAAGAYTVTQYFGPGTRLTVL.

J is TRBJ2-1 and V is TRBV14; D remains unclear. Germline values: CDR1 SGHDN, CDR2 FVKESK. The CDR3 consists of 15 residues. V was trimmed by 0 bases and J by 12 bases, leaving 18 bases between them. Here the CDR3 DNA reads TGTGCCAGCAGCCAAGAATCTAAGCTCGGGTGTGGGCAGTTCTTC. This gives the protein CASSQESKLGCGQFF.

The chain has TRBV14 and TRBJ1-2; D unclear. The V gene's germline CDR1 is SGHDN and CDR2 FVKESK. V was trimmed by 1 base and J by 0 bases, leaving 9 bases between them. The CDR3 covers 15 residues. The CDR3 DNA sequence: TGTGCCAGCAGCCAAGTTCATCGTTCTAACTATGGCTACACCTTC. Its translation is CASSQVHRSNYGYTF.

The V and J genes are TRBV9 and TRBJ2-4; TRBD2 agrees at 9 bases. The trim removed 3 bases at V and 1 base at J, leaving 5 bases unmatched. CDR3 length: 16 residues. Germline CDR1 is SGDLS and CDR2 is YYNGEE. CDR3: CASSDPGTSAKNIQYF. In nucleotides, the CDR3 is TGTGCCAGCAGCGACCCGGGGACTAGCGCCAAAAACATTCAGTACTTC. Complete variable domain (other parts from reference TRBV9 and TRBJ2-4): DSGVTQTPKHLITATGQRVTLRCSPRSGDLSVYWYQQSLDQGLQFLIQYYNGEERAKGNILERFSAQQFPDLHSELNLSSLELGDSALYFCASSDPGTSAKNIQYFGAGTRLSVL.

CDR3 amino acids: CASSGNRGAHTEAFF. The CDR3 DNA reads TGTGCCAGCAGTGGTAACAGGGGGGCTCACACTGAAGCTTTCTTT. The V call is TRBV2, the J call TRBJ1-1; TRBD1 aligns across 8 bases. In germline, CDR1 is SNHLY, CDR2 FYNNEI. CDR3 length: 15 residues. V was pared by 4 bases and J by 3 bases, with 7 bases of the junction left unmatched. Based on the CDR3 plus reference TRBV2 and TRBJ1-1, the full variable domain is EPEVTQTPSHQVTQMGQEVILRCVPISNHLYFYWYRQILGQKVEFLVSFYNNEISEKSEIFDDQFSVERPDGSNFTLKIRSTKLEDSAMYFCASSGNRGAHTEAFFGQGTRLTVV.

The chain couples TRBV5-1 to TRBJ2-2; the D is unclear. V lost 4 bases and J 4 bases, leaving 17 bases between the germline ends. CDR3 length: 16 amino acids. CDR1 is SGHRS, CDR2 YFSETQ, per germline. CDR3 DNA sequence: TGCGCCAGCAGCCCGTGGACCGACCTCGGCACCGGGGAGCTGTTTTTT. It encodes CASSPWTDLGTGELFF. Using reference TRBV5-1 and TRBJ2-2 for the parts outside the CDR3, the full variable domain is KAGVTQTPRYLIKTRGQQVTLSCSPISGHRSVSWYQQTPGQGLQFLFEYFSETQRNKGNFPGRFSGRQFSNSRSEMNVSTLELGDSALYLCASSPWTDLGTGELFFGEGSRLTVL.

The chain has TRBV4-3 and TRBJ1-5; possibly TRBD1 for D (5 bases). CDR1 is LGHNA, CDR2 YSLEER, per germline. The CDR3 runs to 20 residues. Trimming pared 0 bases from V and 3 bases from J, leaving 24 bases between. CDR3 in amino acids: CASSQEGGKQEYNVNQPQHF. The CDR3 region has the DNA TGCGCCAGCAGCCAAGAGGGGGGTAAACAGGAGTATAACGTCAATCAGCCCCAGCATTTT.

The chain is built from TRBV10-3 and TRBJ2-5; 7 bases align to TRBD2. CDR3 size: 15 residues. Unmatched junction bases numbered 14, after V lost 9 bases and J lost 4 bases. Germline CDR1 is ENHRY and CDR2 is SYGVKD. The CDR3 sequence: CAITGGLLKGETQYF. As DNA, the CDR3 is TGTGCCATTACGGGAGGCCTCCTAAAAGGAGAGACCCAGTACTTC.

This clone was detected once. This chain connects TRBV6-6 to TRBJ1-6, with 8 bases lining up with TRBD1. CDR3 length: 14 amino acids. Germline trimming cut 7 bases from V and 8 bases from J; bases unmatched to any gene: 7. Looked up from germline, CDR1 is MNHNY and CDR2 is SVGAGI (reference sequence). In DNA, the CDR3 is TGTGCCAGCACCCAGGACAGGGTGTATTCACCCCTCCACTTT. Protein product: CASTQDRVYSPLHF.

V gene TRBV5-8 combines with J gene TRBJ1-6; D gene ambiguous. CDR1 SGHTS and CDR2 YDEGEE come from the germline V gene. Trimming stripped 5 bases from V and 8 bases from J, with 20 bases between. The CDR3 has 16 amino acids. This CDR3 reads CASRLPTTGEYSPLHF. The CDR3 region has the DNA TGTGCCAGCAGACTACCCACTACGGGCGAGTATTCACCCCTCCACTTT.

The chain couples TRBV9 to TRBJ2-3, with TRBD2 matching 13 bases. There are 16 residues in the CDR3. The junction had 9 bases not matched to a gene; V was cut back by 3 bases and J by 8 bases. Germline values: CDR1 SGDLS, CDR2 YYNGEE. The CDR3 sequence is CASSEPTSGGSGTQYF. CDR3 nucleotides: TGTGCCAGCAGCGAACCGACTAGCGGGGGGTCGGGTACGCAGTATTTT.

The chain links TRBV27 to TRBJ1-1; D call uncertain. Germline CDR1 reads MNHEY; CDR2 reads SMNVEV (reference sequence). Trimming shortened V by 0 bases and J by 0 bases, and 8 bases separated the two germline ends. The CDR3 sequence is 15 residues long. CDR3 region: CASSLSTGMNTEAFF. CDR3 in DNA: TGTGCCAGCAGTTTATCTACGGGGATGAACACTGAAGCTTTCTTT.

V and J are TRBV5-4 and TRBJ1-2; the D gene is possibly TRBD1 (5 bases). The CDR3 length is 13 residues. Per germline, CDR1 SGHNT and CDR2 YYREEE (reference sequence). V was shortened by 2 bases and J by 5 bases, with 10 bases between the two germline ends. The CDR3 here is CASSFDSLYGYTF. The CDR3 DNA sequence: TGTGCCAGCAGCTTCGACAGCCTGTATGGCTACACCTTC.

The V and J genes are TRBV7-6 and TRBJ1-1, with TRBD1 matching 7 bases. Trimming removed 3 bases from V and 8 bases from J; junction bases left unmatched: 15. From germline, CDR1 is SGHVS and CDR2 FNYEAQ. This CDR3 has 16 amino acids. CDR3: CASSFSLRQGGSEAFF. The CDR3 nucleotides read TGTGCCAGCAGCTTCAGCTTAAGACAGGGAGGATCGGAAGCTTTCTTT.

This chain links TRBV2 with TRBJ2-1, with 9 bases fitting TRBD2. Germline V gene sequence: CDR1 SNHLY, CDR2 FYNNEI. The length of the CDR3 is 16 residues. V lost 3 bases and J lost 2; bases outside the gene matches: 5. CDR3 in DNA: TGTGCCAGCAGTGAGAGGCGGGGGGGCCCCTACAATGAGCAGTTCTTC. Amino acid sequence: CASSERRGGPYNEQFF. Together with reference TRBV2 and TRBJ2-1, the CDR3 gives the full variable domain: EPEVTQTPSHQVTQMGQEVILRCVPISNHLYFYWYRQILGQKVEFLVSFYNNEISEKSEIFDDQFSVERPDGSNFTLKIRSTKLEDSAMYFCASSERRGGPYNEQFFGPGTRLTVL.

This clone was picked up a small number of times. The chain has TRBV7-6 and TRBJ2-7; D is undetermined. Germline V gene lookup returns CDR1 SGHVS and CDR2 FNYEAQ. Trimming stripped 3 bases from V and 0 bases from J, with 3 bases between. The CDR3 runs 12 residues. For the CDR3, the DNA is TGTGCCAGCAGCTTGGGCTCCTACGAGCAGTACTTC. Its translation: CASSLGSYEQYF.

V is TRBV6-4 and J is TRBJ2-3; 7 bases map to TRBD1. Germline assignment: CDR1 MRHNA and CDR2 SNTAGT. Trimming at V came to 0 bases and at J to 4 bases, leaving 4 bases not matched to a gene. The CDR3 is 15 residues long. CDR3 region: CASSDSGQGADTQYF. Here the CDR3 DNA reads TGTGCCAGCAGTGACTCAGGGCAGGGGGCAGATACGCAGTATTTT.

The chain is built from TRBV13 and TRBJ2-7; tentatively, D is TRBD1 (6 bases). Germline CDR1 is PRHDT and CDR2 is FYEKMQ (reference sequence). The CDR3 loop spans 13 amino acids. V was pared by 8 bases and J by 4 bases, with 15 bases between. The CDR3 loop reads CASGPQDRYEQYF. DNA of the CDR3: TGTGCCAGCGGACCCCAGGACAGATACGAGCAGTACTTC.

The gene calls are TRBV7-9 and TRBJ1-2; no definite D call. Trimming took 1 base from V and 5 from J, leaving 8 bases between them. The CDR3 length is 13 residues. Germline V gene data show CDR1 as SEHNR and CDR2 as FQNEAQ (reference sequence). The CDR3 coding sequence is TGTGCCAGCAGCTTAGGAACAGCTTATGGCTACACCTTC. This encodes CASSLGTAYGYTF.

This clone was recorded once. The gene calls are TRBV5-1 and TRBJ2-7; 11 nucleotides match TRBD1. V shed 0 bases and J 5 bases; nucleotides not matched to a gene: 4. This CDR3 has 15 residues. Germline values: CDR1 SGHRS, CDR2 YFSETQ. CDR3 DNA: TGCGCCAGCAGCTTGGACCGGGACAGGGGGAACGAGCAGTACTTC. This gives the protein CASSLDRDRGNEQYF.

V and J are TRBV7-9 and TRBJ2-7; either TRBD1 or TRBD2 may supply D (5 bases each). Germline-derived CDR1 and CDR2 are SEHNR and FQNEAQ (reference sequence). The CDR3 totals 12 residues. The germline V and J ends were trimmed by 1 base and 5 bases, with 6 bases remaining between them. In DNA form, the CDR3 reads TGTGCCAGCAGCTTAGGAGGGGACGAGCAGTACTTC. It yields the protein CASSLGGDEQYF.

J is TRBJ2-1 and V is TRBV4-3, with TRBD1 matching 8 bases. Germline V CDR1 and CDR2: LGHNA, YSLEER. The CDR3 totals 18 residues. The V and J ends lost 4 bases and 2 bases, in that order; junction bases with no gene match: 13. CDR3 loop: CASSLLRGPLAPYNEQFF. In nucleotides, the CDR3 is TGCGCCAGCAGCCTTCTCAGGGGGCCCCTGGCACCCTACAATGAGCAGTTCTTC.

As DNA, the CDR3 is TGTGCCAGCAGCTTCAGGGTCGGGAACACCATATATTTT. It specifies CASSFRVGNTIYF. J is TRBJ1-3 and V is TRBV11-2; maybe TRBD1 (5 bases). Per the germline V gene, CDR1 is SGHAT and CDR2 is FQNNGV. The V end lost 3 bases, the J end lost 7 bases, and 10 bases lay between the germline ends. The length of the CDR3 is 13 residues.

The CDR3 DNA is TGCGCCAGCAGCTTGGGGGCTGCCTATGGCTACACCTTC. Its translation: CASSLGAAYGYTF. The chain carries TRBV5-1 and TRBJ1-2; D unclear. Germline CDR1 SGHRS, CDR2 YFSETQ. The CDR3 contains 13 residues. V lost 0 bases to trimming and J lost 4 bases, with 7 bases between them. Using reference TRBV5-1 and TRBJ1-2 for the parts outside the CDR3, the full variable domain is KAGVTQTPRYLIKTRGQQVTLSCSPISGHRSVSWYQQTPGQGLQFLFEYFSETQRNKGNFPGRFSGRQFSNSRSEMNVSTLELGDSALYLCASSLGAAYGYTFGSGTRLTVV.

This sequence joins TRBV2 and TRBJ1-2; D uncertain. V was trimmed by 3 bases and J by 11 bases, leaving 19 bases between them. From germline, CDR1 is SNHLY and CDR2 FYNNEI. The CDR3 consists of 14 residues. The CDR3: CASSEFKGGNGYTF. The CDR3 DNA follows: TGTGCCAGCAGTGAGTTTAAAGGCGGGAACGGGTACACCTTC.

This clone was found once. The V call is TRBV27, the J call TRBJ1-6, with a possible D match to TRBD1 (5 bases). From germline, CDR1 is MNHEY and CDR2 SMNVEV (reference sequence). The CDR3 is 16 amino acids. V lost 1 base and J 7 bases, leaving 14 bases between the germline ends. The CDR3 sequence: CASSLFRGNPNSPLHF. The CDR3, as DNA: TGTGCCAGCAGTTTATTCCGGGGGAACCCGAATTCACCCCTCCACTTT.